The rows below give T cell receptor beta chains drawn from one sample of a study of CD8+ T cells in alopecia areata. TCRdb's table, derived via immunoSEQ multiplex PCR, lists solely in-frame clones and lacks some. The data hold 150,000 to 200,000 clones, with less than 65% observed a single time. The specimen was CD4+ T cells sorted from blood, collected at week 24, from a patient treated with tofacitinib. These receptors originate from a human donor with alopecia areata. CDR3s include the opening cysteine and the closing phenylalanine or tryptophan. Fields, in order: V gene, J gene, D gene, clone size, CDR3 protein, CDR3 DNA. A D gene is named only where the DNA matches it firmly. Clone size is stated in some rows and not others, as once, few, many or a class when expanded.

>TRBV6-5|TRBJ2-6|.|.
CASSYLLNSGANVLTF
TGTGCCAGCAGTTATCTCCTTAACTCTGGGGCCAACGTCCTGACTTTC
>TRBV30|TRBJ1-1|.|once
CAWSVLRGTEAFF
TGTGCCTGGAGTGTACTCCGGGGTACTGAAGCTTTCTTT
>TRBV6-5|TRBJ1-1|.|.
CASTGGMNTEAFF
TGTGCCAGCACGGGGGGCATGAACACTGAAGCTTTCTTT
>TRBV15|TRBJ2-1|.|few
CATSRTVGSYNEQFF
TGTGCCACCAGCAGGACAGTCGGGTCCTACAATGAGCAGTTCTTC
>TRBV7-9|TRBJ2-7|.|.
CASSIDRSSYEQYF
TGTGCCAGCAGCATCGACAGGTCCAGCTACGAGCAGTACTTC
>TRBV29-1|TRBJ1-2|.|few
CSVPLPKGQVYGYTF
TGCAGCGTACCCCTTCCTAAAGGGCAGGTTTATGGCTACACCTTC
>TRBV27|TRBJ2-7|TRBD1|few
CASSRTGLGTYEQYF
TGTGCCAGCAGTCGGACAGGGTTGGGGACCTACGAGCAGTACTTC
>TRBV7-9|TRBJ1-5|.|.
CASSIRAQGPRFNQPQHF
TGTGCCAGCAGCATAAGAGCCCAGGGACCTCGCTTTAATCAGCCCCAGCATTTT
>TRBV15|TRBJ2-7|.|.
CATSRDPPTGTPHEQYF
TGTGCCACCAGCAGAGATCCTCCCACCGGGACACCCCACGAGCAGTACTTC
>TRBV7-2|TRBJ2-3|.|.
CASSASGDTQYF
TGTGCCAGCAGCGCCTCCGGAGATACGCAGTATTTT
>TRBV30|TRBJ1-2|TRBD1|.
CAWTPSRQGSRYTF
TGTGCCTGGACCCCGTCGAGACAGGGATCTCGCTACACCTTC